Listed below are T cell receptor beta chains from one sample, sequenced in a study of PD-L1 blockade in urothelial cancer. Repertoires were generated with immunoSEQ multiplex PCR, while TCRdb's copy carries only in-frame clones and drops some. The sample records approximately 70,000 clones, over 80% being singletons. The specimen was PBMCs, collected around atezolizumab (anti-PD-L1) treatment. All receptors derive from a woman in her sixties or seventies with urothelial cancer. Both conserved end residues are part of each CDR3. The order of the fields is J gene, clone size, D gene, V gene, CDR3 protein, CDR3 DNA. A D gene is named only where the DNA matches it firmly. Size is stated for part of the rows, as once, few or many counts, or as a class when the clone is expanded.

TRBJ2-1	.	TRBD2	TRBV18	CASSPSGGAGFPFF	TGTGCCAGCTCACCATCGGGTGGAGCGGGGTTTCCGTTCTTC
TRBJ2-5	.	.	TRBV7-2	CASSPTGTGEETQYF	TGTGCCAGCAGCCCCACTGGGACGGGGGAAGAGACCCAGTACTTC
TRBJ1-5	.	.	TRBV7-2	CASSLEGRQPQHF	TGTGCCAGCAGCTTAGAGGGGCGGCAGCCCCAGCATTTT
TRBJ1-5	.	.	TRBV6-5	CASSYSGSNQPQHF	TGTGCCAGCAGTTACTCGGGCAGCAATCAGCCCCAGCATTTT
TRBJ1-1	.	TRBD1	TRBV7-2	CASSLTGQVMNTEAFF	TGTGCCAGCAGCTTAACGGGACAGGTGATGAACACTGAAGCTTTCTTT
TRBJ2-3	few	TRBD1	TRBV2	CASSEGTGGDKQYF	TGTGCCAGCAGTGAAGGGACAGGGGGCGACAAACAGTATTTT
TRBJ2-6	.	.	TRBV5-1	CASSFISGANVLTF	TGCGCCAGCAGCTTCATCTCTGGGGCCAACGTCCTGACTTTC
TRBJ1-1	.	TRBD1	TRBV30	CAWDSTGGTEAFF	TGTGCCTGGGACTCCACAGGGGGCACTGAAGCTTTCTTT
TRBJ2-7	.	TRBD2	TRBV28	CASSLSSGTSGHEQYF	TGTGCCAGCAGTTTATCCTCCGGGACTAGCGGGCACGAGCAGTACTTC
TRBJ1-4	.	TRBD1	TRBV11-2	CASSGGTGENEKLFF	TGTGCCAGCAGCGGCGGGACAGGGGAAAATGAAAAACTGTTTTTT
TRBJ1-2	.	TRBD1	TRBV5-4	CASSAPLGQGAGYGYTF	TGTGCCAGCAGCGCACCCCTGGGACAGGGGGCAGGCTATGGCTACACCTTC
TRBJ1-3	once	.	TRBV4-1	CASSQGTAGFASGNTIYF	TGCGCCAGCAGCCAAGGGACCGCAGGGTTCGCCTCTGGAAACACCATATATTTT
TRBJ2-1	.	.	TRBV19	CASSGGPVGLWNEQFF	TGTGCCAGTAGTGGAGGGCCCGTCGGTTTATGGAATGAGCAGTTCTTC
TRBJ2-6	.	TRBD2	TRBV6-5	CGAGGAGGANVLTF	TGTGGAGCGGGGGGGGCAGGGGGGGCCAACGTCCTGACTTTC
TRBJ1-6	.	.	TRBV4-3	CASSQEGGNPVSPLHF	TGCGCCAGCAGCCAAGAGGGAGGCAACCCAGTTTCACCCCTCCACTTT
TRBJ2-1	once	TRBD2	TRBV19	CASSIIAGGGYNEQFF	TGTGCCAGTAGTATAATCGCGGGGGGAGGCTACAATGAGCAGTTCTTC
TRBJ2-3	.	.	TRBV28	CASTDTRTGTQYF	TGTGCCAGCACGGACACCCGTACTGGTACGCAGTATTTT
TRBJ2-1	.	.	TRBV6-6	CASSYSERQYNEQFF	TGTGCCAGCAGTTACTCGGAGCGCCAGTACAATGAGCAGTTCTTC
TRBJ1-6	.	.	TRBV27	CASSPGGIRGYNSPLHF	TGTGCCAGCAGTCCCGGCGGGATACGGGGCTATAATTCACCCCTCCACTTT
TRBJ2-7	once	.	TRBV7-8	CASSLAAMSMYEQYF	TGTGCCAGCAGCTTAGCGGCCATGTCCATGTACGAGCAGTACTTC
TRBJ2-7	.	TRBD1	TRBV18	CASSPSHDRGVDEQYF	TGTGCCAGCTCACCAAGCCATGACAGGGGTGTCGACGAGCAGTACTTC
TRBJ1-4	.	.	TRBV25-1	CASHLRGGPPNEKLFF	TGTGCCAGCCACTTACGGGGGGGGCCCCCTAATGAAAAACTGTTTTTT
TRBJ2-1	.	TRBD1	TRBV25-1	CASSLGTGKEQFF	TGTGCCAGCAGCCTCGGGACAGGGAAGGAGCAGTTCTTC
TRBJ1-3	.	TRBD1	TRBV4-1	CASSVDRASGNTIYF	TGCGCCAGTTCCGTAGACAGGGCCTCTGGAAACACCATATATTTT
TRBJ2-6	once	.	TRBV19	CASIGWYTDSGANVLTF	TGTGCCAGTATCGGGTGGTACACCGACTCTGGGGCCAACGTCCTGACTTTC
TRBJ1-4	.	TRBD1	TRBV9	CASSPDRGRKSELFF	TGTGCCAGCAGCCCCGACAGGGGGCGCAAGAGCGAACTGTTTTTT
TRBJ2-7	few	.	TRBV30	CAWSRGGAGEQYF	TGTGCCTGGAGTCGGGGTGGTGCGGGAGAGCAGTACTTC
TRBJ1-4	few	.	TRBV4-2	CASSQGAGIMSANEKLFF	TGTGCCAGCAGCCAAGGGGCAGGGATTATGTCGGCTAATGAAAAACTGTTTTTT
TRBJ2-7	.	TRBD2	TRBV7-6	CASSSSGGLNYEQYF	TGTGCCAGCAGTTCGAGCGGGGGGCTTAACTACGAGCAGTACTTC
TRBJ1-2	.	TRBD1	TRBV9	CASSPGTGRGYTF	TGTGCCAGCAGCCCAGGGACAGGAAGGGGCTACACCTTC